This T cell receptor beta chain was profiled in a study of CD8+CD57+ T cells in acquired aplastic anemia. According to the study, genomic DNA was the template for TCR beta VDJ and CDR3 profiling. TCRdb reprocessed the reads via MiXCR and lists one record per CDR3 protein. The table shows roughly 200,000 distinct CDR3 sequences, with roughly 55% occurring only once. Germline loops: CDR1 SGHVS, CDR2 FNYEAQ. Germline trimming cut 5 bases from V and 5 bases from J; bases unmatched to any gene: 15. This CDR3 has 16 amino acids. The V gene is TRBV7-6, the J gene TRBJ2-7; 7 nucleotides match TRBD1. The sequenced material came from sorted CD4+, CD8+, or CD8+CD57+ T cells (not recorded which) from PBMCs. This receptor was obtained from a human donor in good health. CDR3 sequence: CASSTRTGEAYDEQYF. CDR3 DNA sequence: TGTGCCAGCAGCACCCGGACAGGTGAGGCCTACGACGAGCAGTACTTC. The full variable domain, with the rest looked up from reference TRBV7-6 and TRBJ2-7, is GAGVSQSPRYKVTKRGQDVALRCDPISGHVSLYWYRQALGQGPEFLTYFNYEAQQDKSGLPNDRFSAERPEGSISTLTIQRTEQRDSAMYRCASSTRTGEAYDEQYFGPGTRLTVT.